This note documents a single T cell receptor (beta chain) sequence. The antigen is undetermined. The CDR3 has 16 residues. Germline CDR1 and CDR2: LGHDT and YNNKEL (reference sequence). Losses at the gene ends were 4 bases for V and 5 bases for J; bases not matched to a gene: 12. Sequencing was performed with immunoSEQ multiplex PCR; in TCRdb, only in-frame clones are kept and a portion is missing. In the table there are more than 9,000 clones, over 60% of which are singletons. This sample is part of a study of vaccination effects on CD4 cells after COVID-19. Whole-study context: Post-vaccine specimens arrived a median 72 days past the second dose.

Under the ViraFEST assay, PBMC were stimulated with viral peptide pools so that antigen-specific CD4+ T cells expanded. Sequencing was performed afterwards. Once cultured for 10 days, the cells underwent separation to obtain CD4+ T cells. Two doses of either BNT162b2 or mRNA-1273 were given to each participant. Supplemented with roughly 9 IU/ml IL-2 and roughly 9.2 ug/ml peptides, two million PBMC per well were kept in culture. This specimen consisted of CD4+ T cells from PBMCs cultured with SARS-CoV-2 spike peptides, obtained after COVID-19 vaccination. This sequence originates from a human donor who received a COVID-19 vaccine. V is TRBV3-1 (or the pseudogene TRBV3-2) and J is TRBJ2-7, with 9 bases fitting TRBD1. DNA of the CDR3: TGTGCCAGCAGCCCCCGGACAGGGGCGGTGAGTAACGAGCAGTACTTC. Translated, it gives CASSPRTGAVSNEQYF.